This TCR beta chain was identified in a study of OX40 agonist ivuxolimab in advanced cancers. The overall study: Every 2 weeks, patients received ivuxolimab intravenously, dosed at 0.01 to 10 mg/kg.

Libraries were prepared by immunoSEQ multiplex PCR; TCRdb keeps only in-frame clonotypes and omits some of them. This repertoire shows about 79,000 clones, about nine tenths found once; its top ten account for 0.25% to 0.35%. The receptor's source is an adult with an advanced solid tumor such as melanoma, head and neck, liver or kidney cancer. Sequenced material: CD4+ or CD8+ T cells sorted from blood, taken in a trial of the OX40 agonist ivuxolimab.

Here the CDR3 DNA reads TGTGCCAGCAGTTATTCCCCAGGGGAAGGAGATACGCAGTATTTT. This codes for CASSYSPGEGDTQYF. The chain has TRBV28 and TRBJ2-3, with TRBD1 as a possible D gene (6 bases). Germline CDR1 and CDR2: MDHEN and SYDVKM. The CDR3 length is 15 residues. Trimming stripped 4 bases from V and 5 bases from J, with 16 bases between.